Shown below are 32 T cell receptor beta chains from a single sample sequenced in a study of cytomegalovirus exposure and HLA in healthy donors. The PCR was carried out with 60 Vbeta primers and 13 Jbeta primers. Produced via immunoSEQ multiplex PCR; TCRdb's table is partial and in-frame only. The sample data list 120,000 to 150,000 clones. Source material: PBMCs. These receptors were collected from a man aged 35 to 55 in good health and CMV-seronegative.

The chain carries TRBV5-6 and TRBJ1-3, with 7 bases aligning to TRBD1. The ends lost 2 bases at V and 4 bases at J; junction bases unmatched: 3. Germline loops: CDR1 SGHDT, CDR2 YYEEEE. This CDR3 comprises 14 residues. The CDR3 here is CASSLTGAGNTIYF. CDR3 sequence (DNA): TGTGCCAGCAGCTTAACAGGGGCAGGAAACACCATATATTTT.

V usage is TRBV4-2 and J usage is TRBJ2-5, with D possibly TRBD2 on 5 matching bases. The V end was cut by 1 base, the J end by 2 bases, with 8 bases between. Per germline, CDR1 LGHNA and CDR2 YNFKEQ. This CDR3 contains 14 residues. This CDR3 is CASSQGGVQETQYF. The CDR3 nucleotides read TGTGCCAGCAGCCAAGGGGGAGTACAAGAGACCCAGTACTTC.

This sequence joins TRBV2 and TRBJ2-7; the match to TRBD1 covers 7 bases. Looked up from germline, CDR1 is SNHLY and CDR2 is FYNNEI. V shed 7 bases and J 0 bases; nucleotides not matched to a gene: 3. The CDR3 is 13 amino acids. DNA of the CDR3: TGTGCCAGCACCCCAGGGGGCTCCTACGAGCAGTACTTC. The encoded protein is CASTPGGSYEQYF. Looking up the rest from reference TRBV2 and TRBJ2-7 gives the full variable domain: EPEVTQTPSHQVTQMGQEVILRCVPISNHLYFYWYRQILGQKVEFLVSFYNNEISEKSEIFDDQFSVERPDGSNFTLKIRSTKLEDSAMYFCASTPGGSYEQYFGPGTRLTVT.

This sequence joins TRBV9 and TRBJ1-5; no definite D call. The CDR3 contains 14 residues. From germline, CDR1 is SGDLS and CDR2 YYNGEE. V lost 0 bases, J lost 0 bases, and 4 bases lay in between. The CDR3, as DNA: TGTGCCAGCAGCGTAGACGGTAGCAATCAGCCCCAGCATTTT. This codes for CASSVDGSNQPQHF.

The CDR3 sequence is CASSLPRGTGTYEQYF. CDR3 bases: TGTGCCAGCAGCTTACCCAGAGGGACAGGGACCTACGAGCAGTACTTC. This rearrangement joins TRBV11-2 to TRBJ2-7; 9 nucleotides align to TRBD1. Germline CDR1 and CDR2: SGHAT and FQNNGV. Trimming took 2 bases from V and 2 from J; bases not matched to a gene: 7. This CDR3 is 16 amino acids long.

V is TRBV9 and J is TRBJ1-2; possibly TRBD1 for D (5 bases). Germline V gene sequence: CDR1 SGDLS, CDR2 YYNGEE. The CDR3 loop spans 14 amino acids. Trimming took off 7 bases at V and 1 base at J, with 14 bases between the two ends. The CDR3 is CASSFGGGNYGYTF. CDR3 coding DNA: TGTGCCAGCTCCTTCGGCGGGGGTAACTATGGCTACACCTTC.

V is TRBV7-3 and J is TRBJ2-1; 8 bases align to TRBD1. CDR3 length: 15 residues. J gave up 4 bases and V 4 bases, and 6 bases lay outside the gene matches. Germline loops: CDR1 SGHTA, CDR2 FQGTGA. In DNA, the CDR3 is TGTGCCAGCAGCTGGAGACAGGGGACGTACAATGAGCAGTTCTTC. Translated: CASSWRQGTYNEQFF.

The J gene is TRBJ1-2, the V gene TRBV19; D not resolved. V lost 3 bases and J 8 bases, leaving 7 bases between the germline ends. The CDR3 covers 11 residues. CDR1 and CDR2 from the germline V gene are LNHDA and SQIVND (reference sequence). The CDR3, as DNA: TGTGCCAGTAGTATTGGGGAGGGCTACACCTTC. This sequence encodes CASSIGEGYTF.

The V call is TRBV7-2, the J call TRBJ2-3, with 10 bases that match TRBD2. The J segment lost 10 bases and the V segment lost 1 base, leaving 14 bases of the junction unmatched. CDR1 is SGHTA and CDR2 is FQGNSA in the germline V gene. The CDR3 is 17 residues long. This CDR3 is CASSLGHSGGKMQPQYF. CDR3 nucleotides: TGTGCCAGCAGCTTAGGGCATAGCGGGGGGAAAATGCAACCGCAGTATTTT.

The V and J genes are TRBV6-5 and TRBJ2-3; D unclear. V was clipped by 5 bases and J by 5 bases, with 8 bases between them. This CDR3 has 12 residues. Looked up from germline, CDR1 is MNHEY and CDR2 is SVGAGI. The CDR3 loop reads CASSQVGDTQYF. The CDR3 DNA sequence: TGTGCCAGCAGTCAGGTTGGAGATACGCAGTATTTT.

This chain joins TRBV7-9 and TRBJ2-7; possibly TRBD2 for D (5 bases). Trimming removed 4 bases from V and 0 bases from J, with 16 bases in between. In germline, CDR1 is SEHNR, CDR2 FQNEAQ (reference sequence). The CDR3 has 16 amino acids. CDR3 protein: CASSSTSGLVSYEQYF. CDR3 sequence (DNA): TGTGCCAGCAGCTCCACCTCCGGACTGGTCTCCTACGAGCAGTACTTC.

The chain employs TRBV6-5 and TRBJ2-3, with 12 nucleotides matching TRBD1. The length of the CDR3 is 15 residues. The V segment lost 5 bases and the J segment 6 bases; nucleotides outside the gene matches: 6. Germline V lookup: CDR1 MNHEY, CDR2 SVGAGI. The CDR3 DNA sequence: TGTGCCAGCAGTCGAGGGACAGGGGGCCGGGATACGCAGTATTTT. As protein: CASSRGTGGRDTQYF.

The rearrangement links TRBV7-2 to TRBJ2-2; a weak D match, TRBD2 (5 bases). V was shortened by 6 bases and J by 2 bases, with 10 bases between the two germline ends. CDR3 length: 14 residues. The germline V gene encodes CDR1 SGHTA and CDR2 FQGNSA. The CDR3 is CASSHRGNTGELFF. The CDR3 coding sequence is TGTGCCAGCAGTCATCGGGGAAACACCGGGGAGCTGTTTTTT. The whole variable domain, filled in from reference TRBV7-2 and TRBJ2-2, reads GAGVSQSPSNKVTEKGKDVELRCDPISGHTALYWYRQSLGQGLEFLIYFQGNSAPDKSGLPSDRFSAERTGGSVSTLTIQRTQQEDSAVYLCASSHRGNTGELFFGEGSRLTVL.

The chain has TRBV2 and TRBJ2-7; 8 bases agree with TRBD1. CDR1 SNHLY and CDR2 FYNNEI come from the germline V gene. The J segment lost 7 bases and the V segment lost 3 bases, leaving 5 bases of the junction unmatched. This CDR3 has 13 amino acids. The CDR3 coding sequence is TGTGCCAGCAGTGAGACAGGGGCTGGAGAGCAGTACTTC. Its translation: CASSETGAGEQYF.

The chain links TRBV7-9 to TRBJ1-5; D gene uncertain. The CDR3 spans 12 residues. The germline gives CDR1 SEHNR, CDR2 FQNEAQ (reference sequence). Trimming left V 1 base short and J 5 bases short, with 3 bases between. CDR3 protein: CASSLGDQPQHF. CDR3 in DNA: TGTGCCAGCAGCTTAGGAGATCAGCCCCAGCATTTT.

The chain carries TRBV4-1 and TRBJ1-5; 9 positions match TRBD1. The trim removed 4 bases at V and 0 bases at J, leaving 4 bases unmatched. The CDR3 is 16 residues long. Germline lookup yields CDR1 MGHRA and CDR2 YSYEKL. In DNA, the CDR3 is TGCGCCAGCAGCCCACAGGGGGCTCTTAGCAATCAGCCCCAGCATTTT. Translating gives CASSPQGALSNQPQHF.

This chain's CDR3 is CASSYSMWTQETQYF. The CDR3 DNA is TGTGCCAGCAGTTACTCGATGTGGACACAAGAGACCCAGTACTTC. The chain links TRBV6-5 to TRBJ2-5, with D perhaps TRBD1 (5 bases). Looked up from germline, CDR1 is MNHEY and CDR2 is SVGAGI. The V and J ends lost 0 bases and 2 bases respectively, with 10 bases between them. CDR3 length: 15 amino acids.

Written as DNA, the CDR3 is TGTGCCAGCAGCGGTAGCGGGGCGGCCCACTACGAGCAGTACTTC. Translated: CASSGSGAAHYEQYF. J is TRBJ2-5 and V is TRBV7-2; 8 nucleotides align to TRBD2. TRBJ2-7 matches the DNA end more closely, so the J call is doubtful. The CDR3 contains 15 residues. CDR1 SGHTA and CDR2 FQGNSA come from the germline V gene.

The chain uses TRBV5-1 and TRBJ2-2; D might be TRBD2 (6 bases). Deletions cut 3 bases from V and 4 bases from J, with 22 bases between. Per the germline V gene, CDR1 is SGHRS and CDR2 is YFSETQ. The CDR3 has 18 amino acids. The CDR3 bases are TGCGCCAGCAGCTCCCGGGGCGGCGGGGCCAGAGGCACCGGGGAGCTGTTTTTT. Encoded protein: CASSSRGGGARGTGELFF.

The chain carries TRBV28 and TRBJ2-7; D not certain. The CDR3 sequence is 15 residues long. Trimming pared 4 bases from V and 4 bases from J, leaving 17 bases between. Germline V gives CDR1 MDHEN, CDR2 SYDVKM. Here the CDR3 DNA reads TGTGCCAGCAGTTCCTGGGCCGGATTGTGGTACGAGCAGTACTTC. This codes for CASSSWAGLWYEQYF.

V gene TRBV5-4 combines with J gene TRBJ2-2, with D possibly TRBD2 on 6 matching bases. Trimming cost V 4 bases and J 3 bases, with 10 bases left between them. CDR3 size: 14 residues. Germline assignment: CDR1 SGHNT and CDR2 YYREEE (reference sequence). The CDR3, as DNA: TGTGCCAGCAGCCCATGGGGGGACACCGGGGAGCTGTTTTTT. It encodes CASSPWGDTGELFF. The full variable domain, rest sourced from reference TRBV5-4 and TRBJ2-2, is ETGVTQSPTHLIKTRGQQVTLRCSSQSGHNTVSWYQQALGQGPQFIFQYYREEENGRGNFPPRFSGLQFPNYSSELNVNALELDDSALYLCASSPWGDTGELFFGEGSRLTVL.

The chain has TRBV4-1 and TRBJ1-4; D remains ambiguous. Germline assignment: CDR1 MGHRA and CDR2 YSYEKL. V gave up 4 bases and J gave up 4 bases, with 10 bases separating them. The CDR3 loop spans 14 amino acids. The CDR3 DNA follows: TGCGCCAGCAGCCCGACGGGGTTTAATGAAAAACTGTTTTTT. Its protein is CASSPTGFNEKLFF.

The CDR3 reads CASRIRAGPETQYF. DNA of the CDR3: TGTGCCAGCAGGATTAGGGCAGGGCCAGAGACCCAGTACTTC. This sequence joins TRBV2 and TRBJ2-5, with D perhaps TRBD1 (5 bases). Trimming stripped 6 bases from V and 4 bases from J, with 15 bases between. Germline CDR1 and CDR2: SNHLY and FYNNEI. The CDR3 has 14 amino acids. The full variable domain, rest sourced from reference TRBV2 and TRBJ2-5, is EPEVTQTPSHQVTQMGQEVILRCVPISNHLYFYWYRQILGQKVEFLVSFYNNEISEKSEIFDDQFSVERPDGSNFTLKIRSTKLEDSAMYFCASRIRAGPETQYFGPGTRLLVL.

J is TRBJ2-5 and V is TRBV2; unclear D gene. CDR3 length: 11 amino acids. Between the trimmed V and J ends, which lost 5 bases and 5 bases, there was a span of 6 bases. Looked up from germline, CDR1 is SNHLY and CDR2 is FYNNEI. The CDR3 is CASSLLETQYF. CDR3 coding DNA: TGTGCCAGCAGTCTATTGGAGACCCAGTACTTC.

The gene calls are TRBV6-1 and TRBJ2-7, with TRBD1 as a possible D gene (5 bases). Per germline, CDR1 MNHNS and CDR2 SASEGT. Trimming pared 2 bases from V and 6 bases from J, leaving 11 bases between. The CDR3 consists of 13 residues. The CDR3 DNA is TGTGCCAGCAGTGAAAGTGGCAGGGTCGAGCAGTACTTC. Its translation: CASSESGRVEQYF.

The chain combines TRBV6-1 with TRBJ2-7, with unresolved D. Germline assignment: CDR1 MNHNS and CDR2 SASEGT. With 3 bases removed from V and 3 bases from J, the gap between germline ends came to 6 bases. CDR3 length: 12 amino acids. The CDR3 loop reads CASSDGFYEQYF. Here the CDR3 DNA reads TGTGCCAGCAGTGACGGTTTCTACGAGCAGTACTTC.

V is TRBV7-9 and J is TRBJ2-4; 7 bases agree with TRBD2. V lost 5 bases to trimming and J lost 2 bases; unmatched junction nucleotides: 9. This CDR3 is built from 16 residues. CDR1 and CDR2 from the germline V gene are SEHNR and FQNEAQ (reference sequence). Here the CDR3 reads CASSRGDGGPKNIQYF. Here the CDR3 DNA reads TGTGCCAGCAGCCGGGGGGACGGCGGTCCCAAAAACATTCAGTACTTC.

V is TRBV19 and J is TRBJ2-3; tentatively, D is TRBD2 (5 bases). Trimming took off 8 bases at V and 6 bases at J, with 21 bases between the two ends. Germline lookup yields CDR1 LNHDA and CDR2 SQIVND (reference sequence). There are 15 residues in the CDR3. The CDR3 loop is CASRSGKLNRDTQYF. DNA for the CDR3: TGTGCCAGTCGGAGCGGCAAGCTCAATAGGGATACGCAGTATTTT.

The gene calls are TRBV7-2 and TRBJ1-4; 7 bases fit TRBD1. The CDR3 is 15 residues long. The V and J ends lost 5 bases and 6 bases, in that order; junction bases with no gene match: 9. Germline V gene sequence: CDR1 SGHTA, CDR2 FQGNSA. CDR3 loop: CASSPQTGNYEKLFF. DNA of the CDR3: TGTGCCAGCAGCCCCCAGACAGGGAACTATGAAAAACTGTTTTTT.

This sequence joins TRBV10-1 and TRBJ2-5; 9 bases match TRBD1. The J call may be in error: the DNA end matches TRBJ2-7 better. Germline V gene sequence: CDR1 WNHNN, CDR2 SYGVQD (reference sequence). The CDR3 totals 15 residues. The CDR3 DNA reads TGCGCCAGCAGTGAGGCTCGACAGGGGGACAACGAGCAGTACTTC. Encoded protein: CASSEARQGDNEQYF.

The chain combines TRBV7-8 with TRBJ2-4, with D unclear. The CDR3 has 16 amino acids. Germline loops: CDR1 SGHVS, CDR2 FQNEAQ. V was pared by 1 base and J by 2 bases, with 12 bases between. The CDR3 here is CASSLEFRSTKNIQYF. CDR3 nucleotides: TGTGCCAGCAGCTTAGAATTTCGGAGTACCAAAAACATTCAGTACTTC.

The chain employs TRBV6-5 and TRBJ1-5; possibly TRBD1 for D (6 bases). This CDR3 contains 15 residues. Trimming took off 6 bases at V and 1 base at J, with 13 bases between the two ends. Germline V lookup: CDR1 MNHEY, CDR2 SVGAGI. The CDR3 DNA follows: TGTGCCAGCAGGAACAGGGTGGAAAGCAATCAGCCCCAGCATTTT. Protein product: CASRNRVESNQPQHF.